The rows below give T cell receptor beta chains drawn from one sample of a study of blood T cells in healthy people across ages. TCRdb itself ran the 5' RACE reads through MiXCR, one entry per CDR3 protein. The sample has hundreds of thousands of distinct CDR3 sequences, about 42% seen once; the top ten hold around a sixth. Sequences were obtained from blood. These receptors were collected from an elderly man in good health. Each CDR3 is given with its conserved first and last residue. D genes are given only for firm matches. Not every row has a clone size; where given, it reads once, few, many or a size class.

d_gene,v_gene,abundance,j_gene,CDR3aa,CDR3nt
-,TRBV6-5,-,TRBJ2-2,CASSQRTYPTGELFF,TGTGCCAGCAGTCAACGGACATACCCCACCGGGGAGCTGTTTTTT
TRBD1,TRBV12-3/TRBV12-4,few,TRBJ2-3,CASISGTGDATDTQYF,TGTGCCAGCATTTCCGGGACAGGGGACGCCACAGATACGCAGTATTTT
-,TRBV7-3,-,TRBJ2-2,CASSLNPGVTGELFF,TGTGCCAGCAGCTTAAATCCGGGAGTCACCGGGGAGCTGTTTTTT
-,TRBV7-8,-,TRBJ1-2,CASSLGKERGYTF,TGTGCCAGCAGCTTAGGGAAGGAGCGAGGCTACACCTTC
-,TRBV20-1,-,TRBJ2-5,CSARDGGRQETQYF,TGCAGTGCTAGAGATGGGGGGCGCCAAGAGACCCAGTACTTC
TRBD1,TRBV27,-,TRBJ2-1,CASSRYGTASYNEQFF,TGTGCCAGCAGTCGATATGGGACAGCTTCCTACAATGAGCAGTTCTTC
-,TRBV6-5,few,TRBJ2-7,CARKYAYEQYF,TGTGCCAGAAAATACGCCTACGAGCAGTACTTC
-,TRBV29-1,-,TRBJ1-1,CSVLPQGFEAFF,TGCAGCGTTCTACCTCAGGGGTTTGAAGCTTTCTTT
-,TRBV12-3/TRBV12-4,-,TRBJ2-5,CASSRTGKGLKETQYF,TGTGCCAGCAGCCGTACAGGGAAGGGTCTGAAAGAGACCCAGTACTTC
TRBD1,TRBV12-3/TRBV12-4,many,TRBJ1-6,CASTERRDSNSPLHF,TGTGCCAGCACCGAAAGGCGGGACAGCAATTCACCCCTCCACTTT
-,TRBV29-1,-,TRBJ2-1,CSVEVGETQFF,TGCAGCGTTGAGGTGGGAGAGACCCAGTTCTTC
TRBD1,TRBV29-1,-,TRBJ2-3,CSVGGQAGTDTQYF,TGCAGCGTTGGGGGACAGGCGGGGACAGATACGCAGTATTTT
-,TRBV7-3,-,TRBJ1-1,CASSDGSEAFF,TGTGCCAGCAGTGATGGTTCTGAAGCTTTCTTT
TRBD1,TRBV5-5,-,TRBJ2-1,CASSRTGEVYGEQFF,TGTGCCAGCAGCAGGACAGGGGAGGTTTATGGTGAGCAGTTCTTC
TRBD1,TRBV28,-,TRBJ1-4,CVSSYPTGQELATNEKLFF,TGTGTCAGCAGTTACCCAACGGGACAGGAACTCGCAACTAATGAAAAACTGTTTTTT
TRBD1,TRBV7-2,-,TRBJ1-4,CASSLGPTGGRDEKLFF,TGTGCCAGCAGCTTAGGTCCGACAGGGGGCAGGGATGAAAAACTGTTTTTT
TRBD1,TRBV5-1,-,TRBJ1-6,CASSTGTGMGNSPLHF,TGCGCCAGCAGCACGGGGACAGGGATGGGTAATTCACCCCTCCACTTT
-,TRBV6-5,-,TRBJ2-7,CASKQQGPSSWEQYF,TGTGCCAGCAAACAACAGGGACCCTCTTCGTGGGAGCAGTACTTC
TRBD1,TRBV27,-,TRBJ2-7,CASSLTGGVTYEQYF,TGTGCCAGCAGTCTCACAGGGGGTGTTACCTACGAGCAGTACTTC
TRBD1,TRBV6-6,-,TRBJ1-5,CASSRGTGNGNQPQHF,TGTGCCAGCAGCCGGGGGACAGGGAACGGCAATCAGCCCCAGCATTTT
-,TRBV12-3/TRBV12-4,-,TRBJ2-7,CVSSPPGGLSYEQYF,TGTGTCAGCAGTCCCCCGGGGGGCCTGTCCTACGAGCAGTACTTC
-,TRBV20-1,-,TRBJ1-2,CSANREEYYGYTF,TGCAGTGCAAACAGGGAGGAGTACTATGGCTACACCTTC
TRBD2,TRBV20-1,-,TRBJ2-1,CSARTSGGATEQFF,TGCAGTGCTAGGACTAGCGGGGGGGCCACTGAGCAGTTCTTC
TRBD1,TRBV12-3/TRBV12-4,-,TRBJ2-5,CASSGQGLSVETQYF,TGTGCCAGCAGTGGACAGGGCCTTTCCGTAGAGACCCAGTACTTC
-,TRBV5-1,-,TRBJ2-1,CASREGSSDKQFF,TGCGCCAGCAGGGAAGGGTCTTCCGATAAGCAGTTCTTC
-,TRBV6-6,few,TRBJ1-4,CASSRVSGTAPNEKLFF,TGTGCCAGCTCGAGAGTTTCCGGAACTGCACCTAATGAAAAACTGTTTTTT
TRBD1,TRBV27,-,TRBJ2-7,CASSSPRQGLYYEQYF,TGTGCCAGCAGTTCCCCCAGACAGGGGCTCTACTACGAGCAGTACTTC
-,TRBV7-8,-,TRBJ2-7,CASSSRTAGPYEQYF,TGTGCCAGCAGCTCTAGGACAGCCGGCCCCTACGAGCAGTACTTC
-,TRBV20-1,-,TRBJ2-7,CSAREERGSYEQYF,TGCAGTGCTAGAGAGGAACGGGGTTCCTACGAGCAGTACTTC
TRBD2,TRBV25-1,-,TRBJ2-5,CASSLPTSQETQYF,TGTGCCAGCAGTTTACCGACTAGCCAGGAGACCCAGTACTTC
TRBD2,TRBV20-1,many,TRBJ2-1,CSAEENLAGAAVGNEQFF,TGCAGTGCGGAGGAAAACCTAGCGGGGGCTGCTGTGGGGAATGAGCAGTTCTTC
TRBD1,TRBV5-1,-,TRBJ1-5,CASSLGQGANQPQHF,TGCGCCAGCAGCTTGGGACAGGGGGCGAATCAGCCCCAGCATTTT
-,TRBV20-1,few,TRBJ2-3,CSARPGVGTDTQYF,TGCAGTGCTAGACCGGGGGTTGGCACAGATACGCAGTATTTT
-,TRBV7-9,few,TRBJ2-1,CASSLDFLNNEQFF,TGTGCCAGCAGCTTAGATTTCCTTAACAATGAGCAGTTCTTC
-,TRBV5-1,many,TRBJ2-7,CASSLTAGAYEQYF,TGCGCCAGCAGCTTGACGGCCGGGGCCTACGAGCAGTACTTC
TRBD1,TRBV29-1,-,TRBJ2-7,CSGGGVGTGVYEQYF,TGCAGCGGTGGGGGGGTCGGGACAGGGGTCTACGAGCAGTACTTC
TRBD1,TRBV25-1,few,TRBJ1-1,CASSEQGVNTEAFF,TGTGCCAGCAGTGAACAGGGGGTGAACACTGAAGCTTTCTTT
-,TRBV12-3/TRBV12-4,-,TRBJ2-1,CASSPGHSSYEQFF,TGTGCCAGCAGCCCCGGCCACAGCTCCTACGAGCAGTTCTTC
TRBD1,TRBV7-3,few,TRBJ1-2,CASSLAGTGAGYTF,TGTGCCAGCAGCTTAGCCGGGACAGGAGCCGGCTACACCTTC
-,TRBV24-1,once,TRBJ1-2,CATSANNYGYTF,TGTGCCACCAGTGCGAATAACTATGGCTACACCTTC
-,TRBV9,-,TRBJ2-3,CASSVSTRDADTQYF,TGTGCCAGCAGCGTATCTACCAGGGATGCAGATACGCAGTATTTT
-,TRBV20-1,few,TRBJ1-1,CSASIPGLGNTEAFF,TGCAGTGCTTCGATTCCGGGACTGGGGAACACTGAAGCTTTCTTT
-,TRBV9,-,TRBJ2-1,CASSAMITRVDNEQFF,TGTGCCAGCAGCGCCATGATCACTAGAGTGGACAATGAGCAGTTCTTC
TRBD1,TRBV29-1,few,TRBJ2-4,CSVGRDREQYF,TGCAGCGTTGGCCGGGACAGGGAGCAGTACTTC